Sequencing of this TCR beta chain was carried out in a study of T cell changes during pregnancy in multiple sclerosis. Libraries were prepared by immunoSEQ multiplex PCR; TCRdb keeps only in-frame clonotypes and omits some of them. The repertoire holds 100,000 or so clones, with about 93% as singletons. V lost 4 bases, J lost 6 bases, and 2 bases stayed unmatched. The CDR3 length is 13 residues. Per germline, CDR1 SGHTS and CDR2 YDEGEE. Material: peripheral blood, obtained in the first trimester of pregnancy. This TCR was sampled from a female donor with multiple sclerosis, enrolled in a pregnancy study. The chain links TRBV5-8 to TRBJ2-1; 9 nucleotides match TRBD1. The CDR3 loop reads CASSRDRVNEQFF. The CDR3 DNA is TGTGCCAGCAGCCGGGACAGGGTCAATGAGCAGTTCTTC.